This T cell receptor beta chain was documented in a study of shared clonotypes between healthy human individuals. Overall study findings and caveats: Researchers found naive subsets generally carried larger estimated richness than memory subsets. It was observed that roughly 5.1% of naive CD4 clonotypes were shared across several donors.

This clone was found once. What it binds is not known. Germline-derived CDR1 and CDR2 are MNHEY and SMNVEV (reference sequence). V was clipped by 4 bases and J by 7 bases; unmatched bases: 4. The CDR3 extends over 14 amino acids. CD45RO-negative, CCR7-positively selected cells formed the naive CD8 fraction, excluding terminally differentiated effector memory CD45RA+ cells. The protocol was immunoSEQ multiplex PCR, while the TCRdb copy is restricted to in-frame clones and leaves out a portion. This sample has about 650,000 clones, with 95% to 96% found just once. The chain joins TRBV27 to TRBJ2-2; 9 bases agree with TRBD1. Sequenced: naive CD8+ T cells sorted from blood. The source of this sequence is a woman in her 30s in good health. The CDR3 spells CASSSTGGGGELFF. Here the CDR3 DNA reads TGTGCCAGCAGTTCGACAGGGGGGGGCGGGGAGCTGTTTTTT.